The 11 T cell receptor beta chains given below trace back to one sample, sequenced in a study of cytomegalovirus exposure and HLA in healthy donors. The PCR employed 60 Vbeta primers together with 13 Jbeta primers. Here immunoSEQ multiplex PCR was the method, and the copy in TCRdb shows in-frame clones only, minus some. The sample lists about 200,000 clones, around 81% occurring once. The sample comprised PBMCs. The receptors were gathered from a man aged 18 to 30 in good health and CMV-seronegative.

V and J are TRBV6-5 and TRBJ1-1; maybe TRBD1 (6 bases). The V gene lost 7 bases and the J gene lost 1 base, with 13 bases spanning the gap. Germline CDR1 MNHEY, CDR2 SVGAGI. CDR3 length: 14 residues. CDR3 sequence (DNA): TGTGCCAGCAAAAAGGACAGCACGAACACTGAAGCTTTCTTT. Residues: CASKKDSTNTEAFF.

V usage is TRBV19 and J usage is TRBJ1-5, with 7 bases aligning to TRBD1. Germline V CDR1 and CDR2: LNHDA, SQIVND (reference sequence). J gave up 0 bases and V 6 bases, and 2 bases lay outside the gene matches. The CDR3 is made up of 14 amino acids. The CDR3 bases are TGTGCCAGTAGGGGGACAGCTAGCAATCAGCCCCAGCATTTT. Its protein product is CASRGTASNQPQHF.

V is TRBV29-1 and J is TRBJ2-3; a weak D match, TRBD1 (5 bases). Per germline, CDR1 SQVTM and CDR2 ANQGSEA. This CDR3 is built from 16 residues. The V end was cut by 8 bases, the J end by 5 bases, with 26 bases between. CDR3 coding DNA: TGCAGCCATCGTCGATCGGTAACAGGTTGGAGAGATACGCAGTATTTT. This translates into CSHRRSVTGWRDTQYF.

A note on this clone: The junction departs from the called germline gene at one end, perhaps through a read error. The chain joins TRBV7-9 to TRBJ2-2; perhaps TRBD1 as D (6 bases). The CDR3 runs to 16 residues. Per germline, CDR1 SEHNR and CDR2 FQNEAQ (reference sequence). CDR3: CSSSLGDTLGTGELFF. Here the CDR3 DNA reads TGTTCCAGCAGCTTAGGGGACACCCTAGGGACCGGGGAGCTGTTTTTT.

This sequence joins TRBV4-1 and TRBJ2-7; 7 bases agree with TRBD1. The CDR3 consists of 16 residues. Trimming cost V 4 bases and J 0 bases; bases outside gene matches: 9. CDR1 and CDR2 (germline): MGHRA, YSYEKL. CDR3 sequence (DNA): TGCGCCAGCAGCCTCCCCGGGACAGCCTACTCCTACGAGCAGTACTTC. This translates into CASSLPGTAYSYEQYF.

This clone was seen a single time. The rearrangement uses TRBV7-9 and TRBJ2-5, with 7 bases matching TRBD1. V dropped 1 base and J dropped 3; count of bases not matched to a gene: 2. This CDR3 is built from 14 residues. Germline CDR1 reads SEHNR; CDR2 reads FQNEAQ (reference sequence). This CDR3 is CASSLGQGKETQYF. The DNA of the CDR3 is TGTGCCAGCAGCTTAGGACAGGGAAAAGAGACCCAGTACTTC.

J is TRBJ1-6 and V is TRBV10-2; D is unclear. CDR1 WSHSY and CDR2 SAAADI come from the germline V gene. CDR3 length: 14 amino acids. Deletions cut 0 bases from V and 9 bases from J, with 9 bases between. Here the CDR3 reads CASSESSSGSPLHF. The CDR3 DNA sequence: TGCGCCAGCAGTGAGTCGAGTTCAGGTTCACCCCTCCACTTT.

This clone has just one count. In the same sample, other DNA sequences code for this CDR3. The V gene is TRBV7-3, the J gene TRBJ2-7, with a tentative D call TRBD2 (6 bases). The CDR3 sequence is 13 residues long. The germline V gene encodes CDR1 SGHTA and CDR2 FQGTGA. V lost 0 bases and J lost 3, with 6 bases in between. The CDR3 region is CASSLTRDYEQYF. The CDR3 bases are TGTGCCAGCAGCTTAACGCGGGACTACGAGCAGTACTTC.

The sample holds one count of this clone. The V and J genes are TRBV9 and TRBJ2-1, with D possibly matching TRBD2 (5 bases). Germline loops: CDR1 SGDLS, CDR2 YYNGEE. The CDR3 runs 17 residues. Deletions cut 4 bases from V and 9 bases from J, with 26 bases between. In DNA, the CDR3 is TGTGCCAGCAGCCTTAGTGATGGGCGCGCGGTGGGGAGTGAGCAGTTCTTC. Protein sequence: CASSLSDGRAVGSEQFF.

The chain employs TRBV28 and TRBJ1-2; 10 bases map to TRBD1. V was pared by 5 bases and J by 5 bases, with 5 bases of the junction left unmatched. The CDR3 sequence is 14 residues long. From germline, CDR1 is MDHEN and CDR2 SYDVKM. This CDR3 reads CASSGDRGRYGYTF. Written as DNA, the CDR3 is TGTGCCAGCAGTGGGGACAGGGGCAGGTATGGCTACACCTTC.

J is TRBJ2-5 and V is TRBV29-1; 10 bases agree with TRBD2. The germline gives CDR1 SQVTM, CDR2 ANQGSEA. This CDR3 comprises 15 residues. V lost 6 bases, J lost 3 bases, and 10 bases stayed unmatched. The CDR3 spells CSVGSGGRIEETQYF. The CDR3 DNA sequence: TGCAGCGTGGGTAGCGGGGGGCGGATAGAAGAGACCCAGTACTTC.